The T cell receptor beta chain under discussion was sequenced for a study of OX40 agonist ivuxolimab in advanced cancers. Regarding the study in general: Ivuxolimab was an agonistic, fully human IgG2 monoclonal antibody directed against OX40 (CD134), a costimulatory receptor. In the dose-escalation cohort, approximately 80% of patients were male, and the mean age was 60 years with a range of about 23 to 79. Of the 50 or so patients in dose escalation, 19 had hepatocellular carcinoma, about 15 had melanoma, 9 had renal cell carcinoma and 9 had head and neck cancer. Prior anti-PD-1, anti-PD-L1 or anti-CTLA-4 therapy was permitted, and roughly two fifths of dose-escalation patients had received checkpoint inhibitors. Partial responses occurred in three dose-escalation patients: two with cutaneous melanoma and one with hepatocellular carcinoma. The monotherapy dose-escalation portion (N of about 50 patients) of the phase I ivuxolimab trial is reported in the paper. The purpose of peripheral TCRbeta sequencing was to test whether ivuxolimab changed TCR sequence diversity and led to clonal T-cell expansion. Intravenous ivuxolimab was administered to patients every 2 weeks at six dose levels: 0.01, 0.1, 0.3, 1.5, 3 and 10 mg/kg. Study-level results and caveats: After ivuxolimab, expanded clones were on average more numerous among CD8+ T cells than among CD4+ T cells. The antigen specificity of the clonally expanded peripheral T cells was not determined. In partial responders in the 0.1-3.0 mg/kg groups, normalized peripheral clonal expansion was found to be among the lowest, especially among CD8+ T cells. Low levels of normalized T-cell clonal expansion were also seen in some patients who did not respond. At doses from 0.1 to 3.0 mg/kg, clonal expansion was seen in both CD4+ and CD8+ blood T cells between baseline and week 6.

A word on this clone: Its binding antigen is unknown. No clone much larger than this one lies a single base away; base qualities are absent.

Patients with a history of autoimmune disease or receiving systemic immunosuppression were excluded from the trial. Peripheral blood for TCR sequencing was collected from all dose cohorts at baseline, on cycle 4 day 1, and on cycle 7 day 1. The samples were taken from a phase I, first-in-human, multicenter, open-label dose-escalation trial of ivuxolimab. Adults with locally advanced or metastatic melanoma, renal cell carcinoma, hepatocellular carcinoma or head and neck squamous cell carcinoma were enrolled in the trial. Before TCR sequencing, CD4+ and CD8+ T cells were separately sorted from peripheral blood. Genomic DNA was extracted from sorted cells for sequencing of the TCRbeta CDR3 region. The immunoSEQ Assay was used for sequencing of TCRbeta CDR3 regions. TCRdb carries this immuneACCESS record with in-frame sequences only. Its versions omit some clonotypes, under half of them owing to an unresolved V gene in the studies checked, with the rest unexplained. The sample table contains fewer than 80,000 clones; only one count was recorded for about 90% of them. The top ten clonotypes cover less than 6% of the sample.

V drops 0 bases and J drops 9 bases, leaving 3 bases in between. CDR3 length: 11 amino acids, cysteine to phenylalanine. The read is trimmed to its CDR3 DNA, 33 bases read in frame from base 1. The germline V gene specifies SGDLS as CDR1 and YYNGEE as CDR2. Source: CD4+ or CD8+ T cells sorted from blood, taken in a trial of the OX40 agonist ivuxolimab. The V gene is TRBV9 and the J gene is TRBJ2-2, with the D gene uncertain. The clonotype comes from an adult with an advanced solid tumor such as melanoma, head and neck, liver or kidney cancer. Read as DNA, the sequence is TGTGCCAGCAGCGTAGAAAGGGAGCTGTTTTTT. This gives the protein CASSVERELFF.